One T cell receptor beta chain is described in this entry. An amount of RNA that ranged from about 0.45 to 1 ug was reverse transcribed with random hexamers. TCRdb called the immunoSEQ multiplex PCR reads again in MiXCR, with one record for every CDR3 protein. Of about 76,000 distinct CDR3 sequences listed, 90% to 95% are singletons. The source of the sample is a study of CD8 T cells in Susac syndrome. Trimming left V 2 bases short and J 6 bases short, with 5 bases between. The CDR3 sequence is 11 residues long. Looked up from germline, CDR1 is MDHEN and CDR2 is SYDVKM. The origin of this receptor is a human donor with multiple sclerosis. The chain has TRBV28 and TRBJ2-7; D remains ambiguous. What was sequenced was CD8+ T cells from PBMCs. The CDR3 is CASSLLIEQYF. In nucleotides, the CDR3 is TGTGCCAGCAGTTTACTAATCGAGCAGTACTTC. The variable domain in full, with the rest retrieved from reference TRBV28 and TRBJ2-7, is DVKVTQSSRYLVKRTGEKVFLECVQDMDHENMFWYRQDPGLGLRLIYFSYDVKMKEKGDIPEGYSVSREKKERFSLILESASTNQTSMYLCASSLLIEQYFGPGTRLTVT.